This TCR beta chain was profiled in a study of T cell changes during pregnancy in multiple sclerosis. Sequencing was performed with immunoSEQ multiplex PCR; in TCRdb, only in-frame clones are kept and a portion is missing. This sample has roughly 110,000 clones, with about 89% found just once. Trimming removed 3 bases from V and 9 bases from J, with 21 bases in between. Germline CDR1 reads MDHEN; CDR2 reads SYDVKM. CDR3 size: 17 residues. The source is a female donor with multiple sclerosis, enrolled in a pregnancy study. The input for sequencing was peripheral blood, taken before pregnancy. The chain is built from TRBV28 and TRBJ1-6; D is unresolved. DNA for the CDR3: TGTGCCAGCAGTTTGTCCGGGGTTTCGGGGTTTGTTTCACCCCTCCACTTT. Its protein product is CASSLSGVSGFVSPLHF.